This entry lists 32 T cell receptor beta chains sequenced from one sample in a study of blood T cells in healthy people across ages. Alongside a J-beta primer mix, a sample-barcoded 5' primer served in a second PCR lasting roughly 6 to 12 cycles. TCRdb re-called the 5' RACE reads with MiXCR, one entry per CDR3 protein. The sample holds more than 650,000 distinct CDR3 sequences; roughly 24% are singletons and the top ten take roughly 3.1%. The same data also contributed to another study, on T cells of mothers and their children.

Sequenced sample: blood. The receptors were gathered from a boy between 10 and 17 years old in good health.

The chain joins TRBV7-8 to TRBJ2-5; TRBD1 might be the D (6 bases). The CDR3 is 13 amino acids. Germline V lookup: CDR1 SGHVS, CDR2 FQNEAQ. V gave up 4 bases and J gave up 5 bases, with 11 bases separating them. This CDR3 reads CASSSRGFETQYF. DNA of the CDR3: TGTGCCAGCAGCTCTAGGGGGTTCGAGACCCAGTACTTC.

This clonotype was found a few times. The gene calls are TRBV7-3 and TRBJ2-1, with D possibly matching TRBD2 (5 bases). The germline CDR1 and CDR2 sequences are SGHTA and FQGTGA. The CDR3 contains 16 residues. With 5 bases removed from V and 4 bases from J, the gap between germline ends came to 18 bases. Written as DNA, the CDR3 is TGTGCCAGCAGCGGAGGACCCCCCGGGTTATACAATGAGCAGTTCTTC. This gives the protein CASSGGPPGLYNEQFF. The variable domain in full, with the rest retrieved from reference TRBV7-3 and TRBJ2-1, is GAGVSQTPSNKVTEKGKYVELRCDPISGHTALYWYRQSLGQGPEFLIYFQGTGAADDSGLPNDRFFAVRPEGSVSTLKIQRTERGDSAVYLCASSGGPPGLYNEQFFGPGTRLTVL.

In this sample, this clonotype turned up many times. The V and J genes are TRBV5-1 and TRBJ2-1, with D perhaps TRBD2 (6 bases). The germline V gene has CDR1 SGHRS and CDR2 YFSETQ. This CDR3 is 16 amino acids long. Trimming removed 4 bases at V and 5 bases at J, with 19 bases between. This chain's CDR3 is CASSPLTSWFDNEQFF. CDR3 coding DNA: TGCGCCAGCAGCCCGCTCACTAGCTGGTTCGACAATGAGCAGTTCTTC.

This rearrangement joins TRBV7-2 to TRBJ1-1; D unclear. The CDR3 spans 12 residues. The germline CDR1 and CDR2 sequences are SGHTA and FQGNSA. V was shortened by 5 bases and J by 10 bases, with 14 bases between the two germline ends. CDR3 DNA: TGTGCCAGCAGCCCCCTAGGGTTTGTAGCTTTCTTT. Translated: CASSPLGFVAFF.

The chain joins TRBV20-1 to TRBJ1-1; possibly TRBD1 for D (5 bases). CDR1 is DFQATT, CDR2 SNEGSKA, per germline (reference sequence). This CDR3 has 14 amino acids. V was pared by 3 bases and J by 0 bases, with 11 bases between. CDR3 residues: CSASSGHLNTEAFF. Written as DNA, the CDR3 is TGCAGTGCTAGCAGCGGACACCTGAACACTGAAGCTTTCTTT.

This clonotype was seen only a few times. The chain employs TRBV5-4 and TRBJ2-5; 10 nucleotides line up with TRBD2. Trimming cost V 2 bases and J 4 bases; bases outside gene matches: 5. CDR1 and CDR2 (germline): SGHNT, YYREEE (reference sequence). This CDR3 contains 15 residues. CDR3 sequence: CASSFSGGAPETQYF. The CDR3 DNA reads TGTGCCAGCAGCTTCAGCGGGGGGGCCCCAGAGACCCAGTACTTC.

V usage is TRBV20-1 and J usage is TRBJ1-4; possible D gene TRBD1, 5 bases. Germline V gene lookup returns CDR1 DFQATT and CDR2 SNEGSKA (reference sequence). The CDR3 has 12 residues. V was cut by 5 bases and J by 3 bases, with 7 bases left in between. The CDR3 DNA reads TGCAGTGCTTCCAGGGCTAATGAAAAACTGTTTTTT. Protein: CSASRANEKLFF.

Note on this clonotype: The CDR3 ends on some other residue instead of the conserved phenylalanine or tryptophan, so this is likely a read error. DNA for the CDR3: TGTGCCAGCAGCCGCCCAGGGACAGGGGGTAATTCACCCCTCCACCTT. Its protein is CASSRPGTGGNSPLHL. This chain links TRBV14 with TRBJ1-6; 11 bases agree with TRBD1. The CDR3 consists of 16 residues. Losses at the gene ends were 4 bases for V and 6 bases for J; bases not matched to a gene: 5. Germline CDR1 and CDR2: SGHDN and FVKESK.

This clonotype was observed a few times. V is TRBV4-2 and J is TRBJ2-3; D may be TRBD1 (6 bases). V shed 0 bases and J shed 5 bases, with 15 bases lying between them. CDR1 and CDR2 from the germline V gene are LGHNA and YNFKEQ. The CDR3 contains 16 residues. Written as DNA, the CDR3 is TGTGCCAGCAGCCAAGATGTCCGGGACATTGGAGATACGCAGTATTTT. Translating it yields CASSQDVRDIGDTQYF.

In nucleotides, the CDR3 is TGCGCCAGCAGCATTGAGGCGCCTAGGGACGAGCAGTACTTC. Residues: CASSIEAPRDEQYF. The chain couples TRBV5-1 to TRBJ2-5; D uncertain. The last part of the DNA fits TRBJ2-7 better; the J call may be wrong. CDR3 length: 14 residues. Germline values: CDR1 SGHRS, CDR2 YFSETQ.

This clonotype appeared a few times. The J gene is TRBJ1-6, the V gene TRBV12-3 or TRBV12-4, with D perhaps TRBD1 (6 bases). The CDR3 is made up of 16 amino acids. The V end was cut by 3 bases, the J end by 10 bases, with 19 bases between. The CDR3 is CASSLGGGAQESPLHF. The CDR3 DNA is TGTGCCAGCAGTTTGGGCGGGGGGGCGCAGGAATCACCCCTCCACTTT.

This clonotype was detected only a few times. A much larger clone is a single base away; this may be a read error. Lacking the conserved final phenylalanine or tryptophan, this CDR3 likely reflects a read error. The chain uses TRBV20-1 and TRBJ2-2; 7 nucleotides agree with TRBD1. This CDR3 has 15 amino acids. The ends lost 5 bases at V and 5 bases at J; junction bases unmatched: 11. Per the germline V gene, CDR1 is DFQATT and CDR2 is SNEGSKA (reference sequence). CDR3 sequence reads: CSAREGAVGTGELFL. The CDR3 DNA reads as TGCAGTGCTCGCGAGGGGGCGGTAGGGACCGGGGAGCTGTTTCTT.

There are a few counts of this clonotype. This chain joins TRBV4-1 and TRBJ2-1; 7 bases line up with TRBD1. The CDR3 extends over 13 amino acids. Germline V lookup: CDR1 MGHRA, CDR2 YSYEKL. Trimming cost V 0 bases and J 14 bases; bases outside gene matches: 7. The CDR3 DNA reads as TGCGCCAGCAGCCAAGAGACAGGGCTTGGGGAGTTCTTC. Translation gives CASSQETGLGEFF.

This clonotype appeared a few times. The chain joins TRBV6-4 to TRBJ2-2; 7 nucleotides match TRBD1. The CDR3 contains 14 residues. The ends lost 5 bases at V and 4 bases at J; junction bases unmatched: 4. The V gene's germline CDR1 is MRHNA and CDR2 SNTAGT. CDR3 nucleotide sequence: TGTGCCAGCAGTCCGGGACAGCCCACCGGGGAGCTGTTTTTT. Translated: CASSPGQPTGELFF.

This chain links TRBV27 with TRBJ2-5, with D tentatively TRBD2 (5 bases). The last part of the DNA fits TRBJ2-7 better; the J call may be wrong. This CDR3 comprises 15 residues. CDR1 is MNHEY, CDR2 SMNVEV, per germline (reference sequence). The DNA for the CDR3 is TGTGCCAGCAGTTTATTGGGAGCCCACTCCTACGAGCAGTACTTC. It encodes CASSLLGAHSYEQYF.

This clonotype occurred a few times. The chain has TRBV11-2 and TRBJ2-5; D remains ambiguous. The germline V gene has CDR1 SGHAT and CDR2 FQNNGV. The V and J ends lost 3 bases and 5 bases respectively, with 10 bases between them. The CDR3 spans 13 residues. In DNA, the CDR3 is TGTGCCAGCAGCTTCCAAATCCGGGAGACCCAGTACTTC. This sequence encodes CASSFQIRETQYF.

J is TRBJ2-2 and V is TRBV7-9; no firm D call. Deletions cut 5 bases from V and 6 bases from J, with 19 bases between. This CDR3 comprises 16 residues. The germline gives CDR1 SEHNR, CDR2 FQNEAQ (reference sequence). The CDR3 reads CASSPLFDSYPGELFF. In nucleotides, the CDR3 is TGTGCCAGCAGCCCGTTATTCGACTCCTATCCCGGGGAGCTGTTTTTT. The full variable domain, its missing parts supplied by reference TRBV7-9 and TRBJ2-2, is DTGVSQNPRHKITKRGQNVTFRCDPISEHNRLYWYRQTLGQGPEFLTYFQNEAQLEKSRLLSDRFSAERPKGSFSTLEIQRTEQGDSAMYLCASSPLFDSYPGELFFGEGSRLTVL.

The rearrangement uses TRBV2 and TRBJ2-3, with D perhaps assigned TRBD1 or TRBD2 (5 bases each). Trimming took 7 bases from V and 12 from J, leaving 23 bases between them. The germline gives CDR1 SNHLY, CDR2 FYNNEI. CDR3 length: 14 amino acids. The CDR3 DNA reads as TGTGCCAGCATGGGGGATGGGACGGCGGAGAATCAGTATTTT. Residues: CASMGDGTAENQYF.

This clonotype was counted a few times. The chain has TRBV6-2 or TRBV6-3 and TRBJ2-1, with 7 bases aligning to TRBD2. The CDR3 contains 12 residues. V lost 4 bases to trimming and J lost 15 bases; unmatched junction nucleotides: 9. Germline V gene lookup returns CDR1 MNHEY and CDR2 SVGEGT. This CDR3 is CASSSPAGVRFF. CDR3 in DNA: TGTGCCAGCAGTTCCCCTGCGGGGGTCCGGTTCTTC.

This clonotype was detected only a few times. The chain combines TRBV7-9 with TRBJ1-5; D is uncertain. V lost 4 bases, J lost 13 bases, and 17 bases lay in between. CDR3 length: 13 amino acids. CDR1 SEHNR and CDR2 FQNEAQ come from the germline V gene (reference sequence). CDR3 loop: CASSYSRSPFQHF. DNA of the CDR3: TGTGCCAGCAGCTACTCCAGGAGCCCCTTTCAGCATTTT.

This clonotype was recorded once. A read error may be the cause here, since a much bigger clone is one base away. This chain uses TRBV11-2 with TRBJ1-2, with D perhaps TRBD1 (5 bases). This CDR3 has 12 residues. Germline CDR1 SGHAT, CDR2 FQNNGV. Trimming removed 5 bases at V and 4 bases at J, with 8 bases between. The CDR3 sequence: CASSPGAYGYTF. The CDR3 bases are TGTGCCAGCAGCCCTGGGGCCTATGGCTACACCTTC.

The CDR3 bases are TGTGCCAGCAGTAATCAGGGGGGCTACGAGCAGTACTTC. Protein: CASSNQGGYEQYF. This rearrangement joins TRBV5-4 to TRBJ2-7; TRBD1 is a possible D gene (7 bases). Germline V lookup: CDR1 SGHNT, CDR2 YYREEE (reference sequence). The CDR3 loop spans 13 amino acids. The V gene lost 5 bases and the J gene lost 3 bases, with 12 bases spanning the gap. Full variable domain (rest looked up from reference TRBV5-4 and TRBJ2-7): ETGVTQSPTHLIKTRGQQVTLRCSSQSGHNTVSWYQQALGQGPQFIFQYYREEENGRGNFPPRFSGLQFPNYSSELNVNALELDDSALYLCASSNQGGYEQYFGPGTRLTVT.

V usage is TRBV10-3 and J usage is TRBJ2-5, with D possibly TRBD1 on 5 matching bases. With the DNA end fitting TRBJ2-7 better, the J assignment may be wrong. The CDR3 covers 14 residues. The germline V gene encodes CDR1 ENHRY and CDR2 SYGVKD. CDR3 coding DNA: TGTGCCATCAGTGATGATTCAGGGTCCGACGAGCAGTACTTC. Its protein product is CAISDDSGSDEQYF.

This clonotype was observed a handful of times. The gene calls are TRBV20-1 and TRBJ1-1; D not resolved. With 1 base removed from V and 0 bases from J, the gap between germline ends came to 9 bases. This CDR3 is built from 14 residues. CDR1 and CDR2 (germline): DFQATT, SNEGSKA (reference sequence). CDR3 DNA sequence: TGCAGTGCTAGAGCGGGTTCTGTGAACACTGAAGCTTTCTTT. Residues: CSARAGSVNTEAFF.

V gene TRBV20-1 combines with J gene TRBJ2-5, with 7 bases aligning to TRBD2. The CDR3 has 14 residues. Germline V CDR1 and CDR2: DFQATT, SNEGSKA (reference sequence). After removal of 1 base from V and 5 bases from J, the junction contained 7 bases not matched to a gene. The CDR3 sequence: CSARGDGGRETQYF. As DNA, the CDR3 is TGCAGTGCTAGAGGAGACGGGGGGAGGGAGACCCAGTACTTC.

A few counts support this clonotype. The chain couples TRBV12-3 or TRBV12-4 to TRBJ1-1; 7 bases are a match to TRBD1. V lost 7 bases, J lost 1 base, and 3 bases stayed unmatched. This CDR3 contains 13 residues. The CDR3 protein is CASTRTGNTEAFF. Here the CDR3 DNA reads TGTGCCAGCACCCGGACAGGGAACACTGAAGCTTTCTTT.

The chain couples TRBV29-1 to TRBJ2-1, with 10 bases aligning to TRBD1. The V and J ends lost 7 bases and 7 bases, in that order; junction bases with no gene match: 7. Looked up from germline, CDR1 is SQVTM and CDR2 is ANQGSEA. The length of the CDR3 is 13 residues. Here the CDR3 reads CSGDRGVLNEQFF. For the CDR3, the DNA is TGCAGCGGGGACAGGGGTGTGTTGAATGAGCAGTTCTTC.

The V gene is TRBV5-1, the J gene TRBJ1-1; possible D gene TRBD1, 6 bases. The CDR3 spans 15 residues. The germline V and J ends were trimmed by 0 bases and 6 bases, with 15 bases remaining between them. CDR1 and CDR2 (germline): SGHRS, YFSETQ. In DNA, the CDR3 is TGCGCCAGCAGCTTGGGTCGCGGGGGCTCGGCTGAAGCTTTCTTT. This translates into CASSLGRGGSAEAFF.

This chain links TRBV4-1 with TRBJ2-3; 9 bases align to TRBD2. The J segment lost 6 bases and the V segment lost 10 bases, leaving 14 bases of the junction unmatched. The CDR3 is 15 amino acids. Looked up from germline, CDR1 is MGHRA and CDR2 is YSYEKL. The CDR3 DNA follows: TGCGCCACGTCACGCGGGGGGGGTCAACTGGATACGCAGTATTTT. Protein product: CATSRGGGQLDTQYF.

The chain carries TRBV28 and TRBJ2-4; 8 nucleotides align to TRBD2. Trimming at V came to 6 bases and at J to 6 bases, leaving 7 bases not matched to a gene. Germline V gene data show CDR1 as MDHEN and CDR2 as SYDVKM. The CDR3 is made up of 14 amino acids. The CDR3 here is CASRQAREGNIQYF. CDR3 nucleotide sequence: TGTGCCAGCAGGCAAGCCCGGGAGGGAAACATTCAGTACTTC.

This clonotype has a handful of counts. The CDR3: CASSLSVYNEQFF. The CDR3 DNA is TGTGCCAGCAGTTTGTCAGTTTACAATGAGCAGTTCTTC. The V call is TRBV6-5, the J call TRBJ2-1, with no clear D. The V gene's germline CDR1 is MNHEY and CDR2 SVGAGI. This CDR3 is 13 amino acids long. Trimming pared 4 bases from V and 4 bases from J, leaving 8 bases between.

The chain recombines TRBV29-1 with TRBJ2-3; 10 nucleotides align to TRBD2. V dropped 1 base and J dropped 6; count of bases not matched to a gene: 7. Germline CDR1 is SQVTM and CDR2 is ANQGSEA. CDR3 length: 15 residues. CDR3 in DNA: TGCAGCGTTGAAGGAGATAGCGGGGGGATCGATACGCAGTATTTT. Translating it yields CSVEGDSGGIDTQYF.